The 2 T cell receptor beta chains in this list originate from one sample, sequenced in a study of shared clonotypes between healthy human individuals. Sequencing used immunoSEQ multiplex PCR; TCRdb keeps in-frame clones, though not all of them. This sample yields 950,000 to 1,100,000 clones, of which 60% to 80% are seen a single time; around 1.5% belongs to the top ten. The sequenced sample was memory CD4+ T cells sorted from blood. Subset given: CD45RA-negative fraction. These receptors all come from a man between 18 and 35 years old in good health.

The chain couples TRBV6-5 to TRBJ1-5, with D possibly TRBD1 on 5 matching bases. The CDR3 sequence is 13 residues long. The V gene's germline CDR1 is MNHEY and CDR2 SVGAGI. Trimming shortened V by 6 bases and J by 3 bases, and 9 bases separated the two germline ends. CDR3 in DNA: TGTGCCAGCAGCCCAGGGCCCAATCAGCCCCAGCATTTT. Amino acids: CASSPGPNQPQHF.

This chain connects TRBV4-2 to TRBJ1-1, with 11 bases matching TRBD1. This CDR3 is built from 16 residues. Germline V gene sequence: CDR1 LGHNA, CDR2 YNFKEQ. The trim removed 1 base at V and 4 bases at J, leaving 5 bases unmatched. The CDR3 sequence is CASSQVRGTGGTEAFF. As DNA, the CDR3 is TGTGCCAGCAGCCAAGTGAGGGGGACAGGGGGCACTGAAGCTTTCTTT.